This entry lists 32 T cell receptor beta chains sequenced from one sample in a study of response to subunit inactivated influenza vaccine. TCRdb fed the RT-PCR reads into MiXCR, producing one record per CDR3 protein. The data hold 610,000 or so distinct CDR3 sequences, with less than 15% observed a single time. The material was PBMCs from blood, obtained about 13 days after vaccination. All receptors derive from a man aged 50 to 60 who received an inactivated influenza vaccine.

The chain is built from TRBV28 and TRBJ2-7; 8 nucleotides agree with TRBD2. Germline-derived CDR1 and CDR2 are MDHEN and SYDVKM. The V segment lost 3 bases and the J segment 8 bases; nucleotides outside the gene matches: 12. The CDR3 is made up of 15 amino acids. The CDR3 here is CASSFRTTGRGKQYF. The CDR3 DNA sequence: TGTGCCAGCAGTTTTAGGACTACCGGGAGGGGAAAGCAGTACTTC.

This clonotype has a handful of counts. V and J are TRBV7-9 and TRBJ2-1; TRBD1 or TRBD2 may be the D gene (6 bases each). The CDR3 sequence is 16 residues long. Germline V CDR1 and CDR2: SEHNR, FQNEAQ (reference sequence). The V gene lost 2 bases and the J gene lost 8 bases, with 19 bases spanning the gap. CDR3 sequence (DNA): TGTGCCAGCAGCTTACGCCTCGGGGGCGGTGACTATGAGCAGTTCTTC. Protein: CASSLRLGGGDYEQFF. The whole variable domain, remainder taken from reference TRBV7-9 and TRBJ2-1, is DTGVSQNPRHKITKRGQNVTFRCDPISEHNRLYWYRQTLGQGPEFLTYFQNEAQLEKSRLLSDRFSAERPKGSFSTLEIQRTEQGDSAMYLCASSLRLGGGDYEQFFGPGTRLTVL.

This clonotype was detected a few times. The genes are TRBV12-3 or TRBV12-4 and TRBJ1-6, with TRBD1 matching 7 bases. J lost 9 bases, V lost 8 bases, and 13 bases had no gene match. The CDR3 covers 15 residues. CDR3 coding DNA: TGTGCCAGCGCCAACATACAGGGGTACGCTTCACCCCTCCACTTT. Its translation is CASANIQGYASPLHF.

The gene calls are TRBV28 and TRBJ1-6; D gene uncertain. From germline, CDR1 is MDHEN and CDR2 SYDVKM. This CDR3 has 16 amino acids. V gave up 3 bases and J gave up 8 bases, with 17 bases separating them. CDR3 residues: CASSFLAGPIYSPLHF. As DNA, the CDR3 is TGTGCCAGCAGTTTCTTGGCAGGCCCTATTTATTCACCCCTCCACTTT.

This clonotype was observed a handful of times. The chain employs TRBV7-2 and TRBJ2-7; TRBD2 agrees at 7 bases. Trimming took 2 bases from V and 2 from J; bases not matched to a gene: 3. This CDR3 is 14 amino acids long. Germline V lookup: CDR1 SGHTA, CDR2 FQGNSA. In DNA, the CDR3 is TGTGCCAGCAGCTTATGGGGGACTACCTACGAGCAGTACTTC. Its translation is CASSLWGTTYEQYF.

The chain employs TRBV24-1 and TRBJ2-7; D is uncertain. Trimming removed 7 bases at V and 9 bases at J, with 12 bases between. CDR1 and CDR2 from the germline V gene are KGHDR and SFDVKD. The CDR3 sequence is 11 residues long. The CDR3 coding sequence is TGTGCCACCAGCGACGGTCGCGTGCAGTACTTC. Protein product: CATSDGRVQYF.

This clonotype showed up just a few times. The junction and the germline gene differ at one end; a read error may be behind it. This rearrangement joins TRBV12-3 or TRBV12-4 to TRBJ2-1; 12 bases align to TRBD2. The CDR3 runs to 14 residues. CDR3 DNA: TGTGCCAGCAGTCTAGCGGGAGGGGTCAATGAGCAGTTCTTC. This sequence encodes CASSLAGGVNEQFF.

In this sample, this clonotype turned up a few times. The DNA for the CDR3 is TGTGCCAGCAGTTACTCGAGAGGGCAGGGGAATTCACCCCTCCACTTT. It specifies CASSYSRGQGNSPLHF. This chain joins TRBV6-5 and TRBJ1-6, with D tentatively TRBD1 (6 bases). CDR1 and CDR2 (germline): MNHEY, SVGAGI. The ends were cut back, 0 bases at V and 7 bases at J, with 13 bases in the middle. There are 16 residues in the CDR3.

The rearrangement uses TRBV12-3 or TRBV12-4 and TRBJ2-1, with D unresolved. The CDR3 is made up of 16 amino acids. V dropped 6 bases and J dropped 1 base, with 16 bases sitting between them. The CDR3 DNA reads as TGTGCCAGCAGCCCCCGTATCTCCGGGTCCTACAATGAGCAGTTCTTC. Its translation is CASSPRISGSYNEQFF.

The rearrangement joins TRBV15 to TRBJ1-6, with 7 bases lining up with TRBD1. Germline V gene sequence: CDR1 LNHNV, CDR2 YYDKDF (reference sequence). Trimming cost V 1 base and J 1 base; bases outside gene matches: 4. The CDR3 is 17 amino acids. CDR3 loop: CATSRGRTGSYNSPLHF. The CDR3 coding sequence is TGTGCCACCAGCAGAGGACGGACAGGATCCTATAATTCACCCCTCCACTTT.

This clonotype showed up just a few times. The chain links TRBV29-1 to TRBJ2-1; D is unresolved. Trimming removed 4 bases from V and 3 bases from J, with 16 bases in between. Germline lookup yields CDR1 SQVTM and CDR2 ANQGSEA. The length of the CDR3 is 15 residues. CDR3 bases: TGCAGCGTTGCCCCCGAGGAGCGAGGCTACAATGAGCAGTTCTTC. Translation: CSVAPEERGYNEQFF.

The DNA for the CDR3 is TGTGCCACCAGTGATACAGGCAGGGGAGAGACCCAGTACTTC. This encodes CATSDTGRGETQYF. The chain employs TRBV24-1 and TRBJ2-5; tentatively, D is TRBD1 (6 bases). CDR1 KGHDR and CDR2 SFDVKD come from the germline V gene. The CDR3 consists of 14 residues. Trimming removed 3 bases at V and 4 bases at J, with 11 bases between.

To note about this clonotype: The germline gene is not matched at one end of the junction; a read error may be the cause. The chain joins TRBV15 to TRBJ2-1, with TRBD2 matching over 11 bases. CDR1 and CDR2 (germline): LNHNV, YYDKDF (reference sequence). CDR3 length: 16 amino acids. In DNA, the CDR3 is TGTGCCACCAGCAGAGATCCGGGACAGATAGCGGGAGGGCCCCTCTTC. Its protein product is CATSRDPGQIAGGPLF.

This clonotype has only a few counts. This chain joins TRBV12-3 or TRBV12-4 and TRBJ2-7; 9 bases match TRBD1. V lost 0 bases and J lost 0; bases outside the gene matches: 9. This CDR3 is 18 amino acids long. DNA for the CDR3: TGTGCCAGCAGTTTAGCGCTATGGGGGACAGGGAGCTCCTACGAGCAGTACTTC. Protein product: CASSLALWGTGSSYEQYF.

In its sample, this clonotype was seen many times. This chain joins TRBV20-1 and TRBJ2-7; 7 positions match TRBD1. The CDR3 extends over 15 amino acids. The V and J ends lost 1 base and 2 bases, in that order; junction bases with no gene match: 8. Germline V gene lookup returns CDR1 DFQATT and CDR2 SNEGSKA (reference sequence). The CDR3 bases are TGCAGTGCTAGAGTCCCGGGACAGCGAACCTACGAGCAGTACTTC. This gives the protein CSARVPGQRTYEQYF.

This clonotype has just a few counts. This chain joins TRBV20-1 and TRBJ2-2; D tentatively reads TRBD1 or TRBD2 (5 bases each). V was shortened by 0 bases and J by 0 bases, with 11 bases between the two germline ends. Germline V gene data show CDR1 as DFQATT and CDR2 as SNEGSKA (reference sequence). This CDR3 is built from 16 residues. CDR3 in amino acids: CSARDAGRANTGELFF. The CDR3 DNA sequence: TGCAGTGCTAGAGATGCGGGCAGGGCGAACACCGGGGAGCTGTTTTTT.

The chain carries TRBV29-1 and TRBJ1-2; TRBD1 matches 7 bases. V shed 6 bases and J 6 bases; nucleotides not matched to a gene: 10. CDR1 is SQVTM and CDR2 is ANQGSEA in the germline V gene. The CDR3 covers 13 residues. Here the CDR3 reads CSVKDPGGDGYTF. In nucleotides, the CDR3 is TGCAGCGTGAAGGATCCAGGGGGGGATGGCTACACCTTC.

This clonotype was observed a few times. V usage is TRBV11-2 and J usage is TRBJ1-2; D remains ambiguous. V was shortened by 6 bases and J by 3 bases, with 17 bases between the two germline ends. This CDR3 has 15 residues. Looked up from germline, CDR1 is SGHAT and CDR2 is FQNNGV. In DNA form, the CDR3 reads TGTGCCAGCAGTCCCCGGCGTTCCACCTACTATGGCTACACCTTC. Translating gives CASSPRRSTYYGYTF. Using reference TRBV11-2 and TRBJ1-2 for the parts outside the CDR3, the full variable domain is EAGVAQSPRYKIIEKRQSVAFWCNPISGHATLYWYQQILGQGPKLLIQFQNNGVVDDSQLPKDRFSAERLKGVDSTLKIQPAKLEDSAVYLCASSPRRSTYYGYTFGSGTRLTVV.

This clonotype was seen more than once but under ten times. At one boundary the junction diverges from the germline segment, which might be a read error. The CDR3 region has the DNA TGCAGCGTTGAAGATTGGCAAGGTTATGACTACACCTTC. Amino acids: CSVEDWQGYDYTF. J is TRBJ1-2 and V is TRBV29-1; no definite D call. This CDR3 has 13 amino acids. Germline CDR1 SQVTM, CDR2 ANQGSEA. The full variable domain, in which reference TRBV29-1 and TRBJ1-2 provide the parts outside the CDR3, is SAVISQKPSRDICQRGTSLTIQCQVDSQVTMMFWYRQQPGQSLTLIATANQGSEATYESGFVIDKFPISRPNLTFSTLTVSNMSPEDSSIYLCSVEDWQGYDYTFGSGTRLTVV.

This clonotype turned up a few times. V is TRBV29-1 and J is TRBJ2-2; D gene unclear. This CDR3 has 13 residues. Germline V lookup: CDR1 SQVTM, CDR2 ANQGSEA. Trimming took 6 bases from V and 1 from J, leaving 9 bases between them. The CDR3 sequence: CSVNTLNTGELFF. CDR3 nucleotide sequence: TGCAGCGTGAATACACTGAACACCGGGGAGCTGTTTTTT.

This clonotype was observed a few times. The V gene is TRBV19, the J gene TRBJ2-7, with D possibly being TRBD2 (6 bases). Germline values: CDR1 LNHDA, CDR2 SQIVND (reference sequence). Trimming removed 5 bases at V and 2 bases at J, with 16 bases between. The CDR3 is made up of 15 amino acids. CDR3 DNA: TGTGCCAGTAGTGCAGGAGGGCAGCGAACCTACGAGCAGTACTTC. Translation gives CASSAGGQRTYEQYF. The entire variable domain, with the rest obtained from reference TRBV19 and TRBJ2-7, is as follows: DGGITQSPKYLFRKEGQNVTLSCEQNLNHDAMYWYRQDPGQGLRLIYYSQIVNDFQKGDIAEGYSVSREKKESFPLTVTSAQKNPTAFYLCASSAGGQRTYEQYFGPGTRLTVT.

The table lists this clonotype with many counts. The chain uses TRBV29-1 and TRBJ1-5; D uncertain. From germline, CDR1 is SQVTM and CDR2 ANQGSEA. The CDR3 runs 15 residues. Trimming left V 5 bases short and J 2 bases short, with 16 bases between. The CDR3 coding sequence is TGCAGCGTTAGATTCTCGGGTGTTGGCAATCAGCCCCAGCATTTT. Its translation is CSVRFSGVGNQPQHF.

V usage is TRBV28 and J usage is TRBJ1-1; D is possibly TRBD1 (5 bases). The V end lost 3 bases, the J end lost 0 bases, and 11 bases lay between the germline ends. This CDR3 spans 15 amino acids. Germline V gene lookup returns CDR1 MDHEN and CDR2 SYDVKM. The DNA of the CDR3 is TGTGCCAGCAGTTTCAGGGCCCTGATGAACACTGAAGCTTTCTTT. As protein: CASSFRALMNTEAFF.

The table lists this clonotype with a few counts. The chain is built from TRBV11-2 and TRBJ2-1, with D possibly being TRBD1 (6 bases). Trimming shortened V by 7 bases and J by 2 bases, and 18 bases separated the two germline ends. The CDR3 has 16 amino acids. In germline, CDR1 is SGHAT, CDR2 FQNNGV. The CDR3 here is CASKVGRDIPYNEQFF. The CDR3 DNA sequence: TGTGCCAGCAAAGTGGGCCGGGACATACCCTACAATGAGCAGTTCTTC.

This clonotype has a handful of counts. The rearrangement links TRBV4-1 to TRBJ2-2; D might be TRBD1 (6 bases). CDR3 length: 14 amino acids. Germline assignment: CDR1 MGHRA and CDR2 YSYEKL. V was clipped by 1 base and J by 6 bases, with 9 bases between them. The CDR3 region has the DNA TGCGCCAGCAGCCAAGCCCCAGGGGCCGGGGAGCTGTTTTTT. This codes for CASSQAPGAGELFF.

The chain joins TRBV20-1 to TRBJ1-6; TRBD1 agrees at 7 bases. The CDR3 consists of 12 residues. Germline-derived CDR1 and CDR2 are DFQATT and SNEGSKA (reference sequence). With 6 bases clipped from V and 9 bases from J, the junction kept 5 bases outside the gene matches. CDR3 bases: TGCAGTGCCAAGACAGGGTTTTCACCCCTCCACTTT. This encodes CSAKTGFSPLHF.

This clonotype was found a few times. The CDR3 coding sequence is TGTGCCAGTAGCCGGGACAGGCGTTATGGCTACACCTTC. As protein: CASSRDRRYGYTF. This chain joins TRBV19 and TRBJ1-2; 8 bases line up with TRBD1. The CDR3 has 13 amino acids. Losses at the gene ends were 6 bases for V and 5 bases for J; bases not matched to a gene: 5. From germline, CDR1 is LNHDA and CDR2 SQIVND (reference sequence).

This clonotype came up many times. The chain links TRBV4-3 to TRBJ2-1; TRBD1 might be the D (5 bases). Deletions cut 0 bases from V and 6 bases from J, with 18 bases between. The germline CDR1 and CDR2 sequences are LGHNA and YSLEER. This CDR3 spans 17 amino acids. CDR3 coding DNA: TGCGCCAGCAGCCAAGATTGGACACCCCCGTTCAGCAATGAGCAGTTCTTC. As protein: CASSQDWTPPFSNEQFF.

This clonotype has only one observation. This chain joins TRBV28 and TRBJ2-7; no reliable D call. Germline assignment: CDR1 MDHEN and CDR2 SYDVKM. The CDR3 is 14 amino acids. Between the trimmed V and J ends, which lost 3 bases and 2 bases, there was a span of 11 bases. DNA for the CDR3: TGTGCCAGCAGTTTTCTTCTTGGAACCTACGAGCAGTACTTC. The encoded protein is CASSFLLGTYEQYF.

This clonotype has only a few counts. The chain recombines TRBV7-3 with TRBJ2-3; TRBD2 matches at 7 bases. The CDR3 covers 17 residues. After removal of 5 bases from V and 0 bases from J, the junction contained 11 bases not matched to a gene. In germline, CDR1 is SGHTA, CDR2 FQGTGA. CDR3: CASSPSPSGASTDTQYF. As DNA, the CDR3 is TGTGCCAGCAGCCCTTCCCCCAGCGGGGCTAGCACAGATACGCAGTATTTT.

This clonotype was detected ten times or more. V gene TRBV29-1 combines with J gene TRBJ1-4; no reliable D call. The length of the CDR3 is 12 residues. Germline CDR1 reads SQVTM; CDR2 reads ANQGSEA. The V gene lost 7 bases and the J gene lost 4 bases, with 10 bases spanning the gap. CDR3 sequence reads: CSALDGNEKLFF. In DNA form, the CDR3 reads TGCAGCGCCCTGGACGGTAATGAAAAACTGTTTTTT.

The chain has TRBV11-2 and TRBJ2-1; no definite D call. The CDR3 covers 13 residues. Looked up from germline, CDR1 is SGHAT and CDR2 is FQNNGV. V was pared by 6 bases and J by 3 bases, with 9 bases between. As DNA, the CDR3 is TGTGCCAGCAGTCCCATGCGCTACAATGAGCAGTTCTTC. Its protein product is CASSPMRYNEQFF.